This T cell receptor (beta chain) was captured by sequencing in a study of CD8 T cells in Susac syndrome (dated by TCRdb to about 2019). Study-wide context: Of the Susac syndrome patients who were sequenced, under 10 were in clinical remission while 5 or 6 had clinically active disease. At the time of blood withdrawal, Susac syndrome patients were either therapy-naive, taking corticosteroids (with some also receiving IVIg), or on IVIg alone. Whether CD8+ T cell activation and differentiation in Susac syndrome was antigen driven was tested using repertoire sequencing. Broad study findings and their caveats: In the CD4+ T cell repertoire of Susac syndrome patients, clonal expansion was not detected. The number of individuals in the TCR sequencing and HLA analysis was recognized as being relatively small.

The junction carries 12 bases between V and J, which are trimmed by 7 bases and 6 bases respectively. The CDR3 goes from the cysteine to the phenylalanine over 12 residues. The CDR3 DNA has 36 bases and is translated from base 1. The germline V gene (reference sequence) gives CDR1 as LGHDT and CDR2 as YNNKEL. RNA was extracted using the RNeasy kit, and about 0.5 to 1 ug of the RNA was reverse transcribed with random hexamers. The immunoSEQ multiplex PCR assay, which covers 54 Vbeta and 13 Jbeta segments, was used to amplify TCR beta CDR3 regions. Bias from PCR amplification was corrected by using a synthetic template baseline for primer optimization and for computational correction. The paper's data handling went like this. Reads were annotated to V, D and J genes according to IMGT and were analyzed with immunoSEQ Analyzer, with only productive sequences retained. To calculate clonality, Shannon entropy was normalized by log2 of the number of productive unique sequences and then subtracted from one. Public and private clones were assessed among the 100 most prevalent clones of each patient and control. Clones were defined as Susac-specific when absent from the healthy and MS cohorts, from over 950 published viral clones and from other ImmuneACCESS disease sequences. TCRdb took the public reads, trimmed them with fastp at Q25, ran MiXCR for clone calling and kept in-frame beta chains. Rows matching on CDR3 protein sequence are summarized as one entry with the most common DNA and genes. The V and J calls here are based on TCRdb, not the publication. This sample lists 77,000 or so distinct CDR3 sequences; approximately 94% were detected once. Together, the top ten hold about 0.53% of the sample.

As for this clonotype: It has no known antigen specificity. Base qualities were left out, and no much larger clone turns up one base away.

Peripheral blood CD8+ and CD4+ T cells from healthy donors, Susac syndrome patients and multiple sclerosis patients were profiled by high-throughput TCR beta sequencing. The Susac syndrome patients fulfilled recently defined diagnostic criteria for either definite or probable disease. Bulk CD8+ and CD4+ T cells were purified by magnetic negative isolation, while CD8+ TEMRA cells were enriched using FACS. Blood was drawn into EDTA tubes, processed within 24 hours, and PBMCs were isolated by density gradient centrifugation. PBMCs intended for TCR sequencing were frozen in liquid nitrogen and were later thawed in a 37 degrees C water bath. A purity of at least 90% was achieved for sorted or isolated CD4+, CD8+ and CD8+ TEMRA cells.

This TCR derives from a human donor with Susac syndrome. Sequencing was done on a sample of CD4+ T cells from PBMCs. Recombination connected TRBV3-1 to TRBJ1-2, with TRBD1 as a weak D call on 5 bases. The CDR3 in this case is CASTSAGDGYTF. The DNA reads TGTGCCAGCACCTCCGCGGGGGATGGCTACACCTTC.